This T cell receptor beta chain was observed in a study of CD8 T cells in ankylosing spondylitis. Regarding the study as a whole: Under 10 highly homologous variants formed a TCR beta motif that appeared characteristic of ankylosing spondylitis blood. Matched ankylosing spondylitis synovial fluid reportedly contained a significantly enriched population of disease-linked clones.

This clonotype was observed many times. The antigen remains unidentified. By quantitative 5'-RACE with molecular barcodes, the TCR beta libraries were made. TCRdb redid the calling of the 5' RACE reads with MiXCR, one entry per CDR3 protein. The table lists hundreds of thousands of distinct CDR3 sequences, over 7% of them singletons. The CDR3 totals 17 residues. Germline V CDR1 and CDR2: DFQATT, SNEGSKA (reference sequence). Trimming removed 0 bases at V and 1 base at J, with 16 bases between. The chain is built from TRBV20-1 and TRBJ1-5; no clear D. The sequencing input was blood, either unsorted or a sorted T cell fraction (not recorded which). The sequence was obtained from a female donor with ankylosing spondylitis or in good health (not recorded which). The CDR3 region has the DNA TGCAGTGCTAGAGATCTTTCCATCGACGGAAGCAATCAGCCCCAGCATTTT. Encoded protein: CSARDLSIDGSNQPQHF.